The 13 T cell receptor beta chains given below trace back to one sample, sequenced in a study of blood T cell repertoires in COVID-19. The assay was immunoSEQ multiplex PCR, and TCRdb's table has in-frame clones only and misses some. The table records some 290,000 clones, around 89% of them present only once. Material for sequencing was peripheral blood. The source is a woman in her thirties or forties with COVID-19, enrolled during active disease.

The chain employs TRBV6-2 or TRBV6-3 and TRBJ2-6; a weak D match, TRBD1 (6 bases). Germline values: CDR1 MNHEY, CDR2 SVGEGT. V lost 5 bases, J lost 15 bases, and 14 bases lay in between. The CDR3 covers 12 residues. Here the CDR3 DNA reads TGTGCCAGCAGTGACACAGGGTTAGGCCTGACTTTC. Amino acid sequence: CASSDTGLGLTF.

This chain joins TRBV28 and TRBJ2-1; 7 nucleotides agree with TRBD1. Trimming removed 4 bases from V and 14 bases from J; junction bases left unmatched: 11. Germline lookup yields CDR1 MDHEN and CDR2 SYDVKM. This CDR3 has 13 residues. This chain's CDR3 is CASSSPSQGMEFF. CDR3 bases: TGTGCCAGCAGTTCCCCATCACAGGGGATGGAGTTCTTC.

The V gene is TRBV29-1, the J gene TRBJ2-7, with TRBD2 as a possible D gene (5 bases). Germline CDR1 SQVTM, CDR2 ANQGSEA. This CDR3 is 12 amino acids long. V lost 2 bases and J lost 3, with 8 bases in between. The CDR3 here is CSVESGNYEQYF. The CDR3 DNA follows: TGCAGCGTTGAATCGGGAAACTACGAGCAGTACTTC.

The genes are TRBV19 and TRBJ1-4; TRBD1 might be the D (5 bases). The V gene lost 4 bases and the J gene lost 3 bases, with 12 bases spanning the gap. This CDR3 spans 15 amino acids. CDR1 is LNHDA and CDR2 is SQIVND in the germline V gene (reference sequence). The CDR3 spells CASSTGRWANEKLFF. CDR3 DNA: TGTGCCAGTAGTACAGGGAGGTGGGCTAATGAAAAACTGTTTTTT.

This chain uses TRBV15 with TRBJ1-2; 7 nucleotides align to TRBD1. The germline V gene encodes CDR1 LNHNV and CDR2 YYDKDF (reference sequence). The CDR3 is 16 amino acids. The J segment lost 4 bases and the V segment lost 1 base, leaving 9 bases of the junction unmatched. The CDR3 DNA reads TGTGCCACCAGCAGAGCCGGATCGACAGGGTCCTATGGCTACACCTTC. Translating it yields CATSRAGSTGSYGYTF.

The V gene is TRBV7-2, the J gene TRBJ1-1; 9 bases align to TRBD1. Germline CDR1 is SGHTA and CDR2 is FQGNSA. With V trimmed by 1 base and J by 5 bases, 17 bases remained unmatched. This CDR3 region has 19 residues. In DNA form, the CDR3 reads TGTGCCAGCAGCTTAGTCTACCGGGACAGGGAGACTCTGTGGACTGAAGCTTTCTTT. Protein: CASSLVYRDRETLWTEAFF.

The chain combines TRBV2 with TRBJ2-2, with 8 positions matching TRBD2. Germline V gene sequence: CDR1 SNHLY, CDR2 FYNNEI. Trimming removed 2 bases from V and 1 base from J; junction bases left unmatched: 3. CDR3 size: 16 residues. In nucleotides, the CDR3 is TGTGCCAGCAGTGAATTTGCGGGGGGGAACACCGGGGAGCTGTTTTTT. It encodes CASSEFAGGNTGELFF.

This sequence joins TRBV7-9 and TRBJ2-1; a weak D match, TRBD1 (6 bases). The CDR3 sequence is 12 residues long. CDR1 is SEHNR and CDR2 is FQNEAQ in the germline V gene (reference sequence). V lost 7 bases and J 7 bases, leaving 11 bases between the germline ends. CDR3 protein: CASTSTGNEQFF. In DNA form, the CDR3 reads TGTGCCAGCACCTCAACAGGGAATGAGCAGTTCTTC.

The chain has TRBV7-2 and TRBJ1-6; D unresolved. This CDR3 has 18 residues. V was shortened by 4 bases and J by 7 bases, with 23 bases between the two germline ends. Per germline, CDR1 SGHTA and CDR2 FQGNSA. The CDR3 region has the DNA TGTGCCAGCAGCTCCCCCCCGGTCGACCCAGGAAGGAATTCACCCCTCCACTTT. Encoded protein: CASSSPPVDPGRNSPLHF.

The chain uses TRBV7-2 and TRBJ1-1; D is unresolved. The V gene's germline CDR1 is SGHTA and CDR2 FQGNSA. Trimming pared 9 bases from V and 0 bases from J, leaving 14 bases between. The CDR3 consists of 14 residues. CDR3 sequence: CASRRQSMNTEAFF. The CDR3 DNA follows: TGTGCCAGTCGGCGGCAAAGCATGAACACTGAAGCTTTCTTT.

The chain is built from TRBV19 and TRBJ2-7, with a weak D call TRBD2 (5 bases). V was cut by 5 bases and J by 2 bases, with 16 bases left in between. Germline-derived CDR1 and CDR2 are LNHDA and SQIVND (reference sequence). The CDR3 length is 15 residues. DNA for the CDR3: TGTGCCAGTAGTGAGAGCCTCGGACTTACCTACGAGCAGTACTTC. Translation gives CASSESLGLTYEQYF.

The chain couples TRBV3-1 (or the pseudogene TRBV3-2) to TRBJ2-7, with D possibly TRBD1 on 5 matching bases. The V end was cut by 0 bases, the J end by 0 bases, with 9 bases between. Germline CDR1 is LGHDT and CDR2 is YNNKEL (reference sequence). The CDR3 extends over 15 amino acids. The CDR3 nucleotides are TGTGCCAGCAGCCAAGATCCCAGGGTCTCCTACGAGCAGTACTTC. This encodes CASSQDPRVSYEQYF.

The V and J genes are TRBV6-1 and TRBJ2-1, with D tentatively TRBD2 (5 bases). This CDR3 is 12 amino acids long. With 0 bases removed from V and 10 bases from J, the gap between germline ends came to 7 bases. Germline lookup yields CDR1 MNHNS and CDR2 SASEGT. The CDR3 coding sequence is TGTGCCAGCAGTGAAGCGGAGCGGGAGCAGTTCTTC. Its protein is CASSEAEREQFF.